The rows below give T cell receptor beta chains drawn from one sample of a study of blood T cell repertoires in COVID-19. Libraries were prepared by immunoSEQ multiplex PCR; TCRdb keeps only in-frame clonotypes and omits some of them. This table has under 150,000 clones, around 76% appearing once. The sample was peripheral blood. These receptors were collected from a human donor in a cohort sampled during active COVID-19. The CDR3 runs from the conserved cysteine through the conserved F or W. Fields, in order: CDR3 protein, CDR3 DNA, V gene, D gene, clone size, J gene. The D gene is left open where the match is weak. Size tells how often a clone was seen (once, few, many) or the class of an expanded clone, and some rows leave it out.

CASDPGGQPQHF,TGTGCCAGCGACCCGGGGGGTCAGCCCCAGCATTTT,TRBV6-5,.,.,TRBJ1-5
CASSLEGRAGANVLTF,TGTGCCAGCAGCTTAGAAGGGAGGGCTGGGGCCAACGTCCTGACTTTC,TRBV7-2,TRBD2,.,TRBJ2-6
CASSQGVLAGGQETQYF,TGTGCCAGCAGCCAAGGTGTCCTAGCGGGGGGCCAAGAGACCCAGTACTTC,TRBV3-1/TRBV3-2,TRBD2,.,TRBJ2-5
CASSFRARAEKLFF,TGTGCCAGCAGTTTCAGGGCCCGGGCGGAAAAACTGTTTTTT,TRBV27,.,.,TRBJ1-4
CASSLEAGGPLDTQYF,TGTGCCAGCAGTTTGGAGGCGGGGGGGCCTTTAGATACGCAGTATTTT,TRBV6-2/TRBV6-3,TRBD2,once,TRBJ2-3
CASSLSGGKTDTQYF,TGTGCCAGCAGCCTAAGTGGGGGGAAGACAGATACGCAGTATTTT,TRBV6-5,.,once,TRBJ2-3
CASSKLVGRVNQPQHF,TGTGCCAGCAGCAAATTGGTAGGGAGAGTTAATCAGCCCCAGCATTTT,TRBV21-1,.,few,TRBJ1-5
CASSDIGQGSTEAFF,TGTGCCAGCAGTGATATCGGACAGGGAAGCACTGAAGCTTTCTTT,TRBV6-1,TRBD1,.,TRBJ1-1
CASSPLGQGAGDTQYF,TGTGCCAGCAGCCCCTTAGGGCAGGGGGCAGGAGATACGCAGTATTTT,TRBV9,TRBD1,once,TRBJ2-3
CAARTGLGTEAFF,TGTGCCGCCCGGACAGGGCTCGGGACTGAAGCTTTCTTT,TRBV6-5,TRBD1,.,TRBJ1-1
CASSRPERFAEAFF,TGTGCCAGCAGTCGCCCGGAGAGGTTCGCTGAAGCTTTCTTT,TRBV6-5,.,few,TRBJ1-1
CARGGQSSYEQYF,TGTGCCAGAGGGGGACAGTCCTCCTACGAGCAGTACTTC,TRBV2,TRBD1,.,TRBJ2-7
CASSPEGQVTEAFF,TGTGCCAGCAGCCCAGAAGGACAGGTGACTGAAGCTTTCTTT,TRBV7-9,TRBD1,.,TRBJ1-1
CASSPGQSTDTQYF,TGTGCCAGCAGCCCGGGACAGAGCACAGATACGCAGTATTTT,TRBV11-2,TRBD1,.,TRBJ2-3
CASSQDGQRGYGYTF,TGTGCCAGCAGCCAAGATGGGCAGCGGGGCTATGGCTACACCTTC,TRBV3-1/TRBV3-2,.,few,TRBJ1-2
CASSLDRRNGNTIYF,TGTGCCAGCAGTTTAGACAGAAGGAATGGAAACACCATATATTTT,TRBV28,.,.,TRBJ1-3
CSATGRVGEKLFF,TGCAGCGCTACCGGGAGGGTGGGCGAAAAACTGTTTTTT,TRBV29-1,.,.,TRBJ1-4
CAISASGTGDSPLHF,TGTGCCATCAGTGCATCCGGGACAGGTGACTCACCCCTCCACTTT,TRBV10-3,TRBD1,.,TRBJ1-6
CASSLSQGGNEKLFF,TGTGCCAGCAGCCTCTCACAGGGGGGGAATGAAAAACTGTTTTTT,TRBV7-8,TRBD1,few,TRBJ1-4
CASSQTSGLSYEQYF,TGTGCCAGCAGCCAAACTAGCGGACTCTCCTACGAGCAGTACTTC,TRBV3-1/TRBV3-2,TRBD2,few,TRBJ2-7
CASWGGALYTEAFF,TGTGCCAGTTGGGGAGGGGCCCTGTACACTGAAGCTTTCTTT,TRBV6-6,.,.,TRBJ1-1
CAISESGRAEAFF,TGTGCCATCAGTGAGTCGGGGAGGGCGGAAGCTTTCTTT,TRBV10-3,.,.,TRBJ1-1
CASSFRQSSGNTIYF,TGTGCCAGCAGCTTCCGACAGAGCTCTGGAAACACCATATATTTT,TRBV7-6,.,.,TRBJ1-3
CASSDRVLGYTF,TGTGCCAGCAGCGACAGGGTCTTAGGCTACACCTTC,TRBV28,TRBD1,.,TRBJ1-2
CASSLFLNTEAFF,TGCGCCAGCAGCTTATTCTTGAACACTGAAGCTTTCTTT,TRBV4-1,.,.,TRBJ1-1
CASSSLLAKNIQYF,TGTGCCAGCAGTTCCCTTTTAGCCAAAAACATTCAGTACTTC,TRBV27,.,.,TRBJ2-4
CASGSTLGLAGGLGTDTQYF,TGTGCTAGTGGCAGCACCCTGGGACTAGCGGGGGGGCTGGGCACAGATACGCAGTATTTT,TRBV12-5,TRBD2,.,TRBJ2-3
CASSRTGLGEKLFF,TGTGCCAGCTCACGGACAGGGTTGGGCGAAAAACTGTTTTTT,TRBV18,TRBD1,.,TRBJ1-4
CARGGLKTGVRLSYGYTF,TGTGCCAGGGGGGGACTTAAGACAGGGGTTAGGCTTAGCTATGGCTACACCTTC,TRBV7-2,TRBD1,.,TRBJ1-2
CASSSGTSGTGELFF,TGTGCCAGCAGTTCCGGGACTAGTGGGACCGGGGAGCTGTTTTTT,TRBV6-5,TRBD2,many,TRBJ2-2
CASSPGQGRGETQYF,TGTGCCAGCAGCCCGGGACAGGGGCGGGGAGAGACCCAGTACTTC,TRBV7-3,TRBD1,.,TRBJ2-5
CASMLWTGGYEQYF,TGTGCCAGTATGTTGTGGACAGGGGGTTACGAGCAGTACTTC,TRBV19,TRBD1,.,TRBJ2-7
CASSRTQGPTYNSPLHF,TGTGCCAGCAGTCGAACACAGGGGCCGACCTATAATTCACCCCTCCACTTT,TRBV27,TRBD1,.,TRBJ1-6
CASSQGRTTNTQYF,TGTGCCAGCAGCCAAGGGAGGACTACGAATACGCAGTATTTT,TRBV3-1/TRBV3-2,.,.,TRBJ2-3
CASSYGQGAYEQYF,TGTGCCAGCAGCTACGGACAGGGGGCCTACGAGCAGTACTTC,TRBV13,TRBD1,once,TRBJ2-7
CASSPPDRYQPQHF,TGTGCCAGCAGTCCCCCGGACAGGTATCAGCCCCAGCATTTT,TRBV28,TRBD1,.,TRBJ1-5
CASSLVRGHSF,TGTGCCAGCAGCTTAGTCAGGGGGCATAGCTTC,TRBV7-2,TRBD1,.,TRBJ1-2
CASLDRALNTEAFF,TGTGCCAGTCTGGACAGGGCGTTAAACACTGAAGCTTTCTTT,TRBV19,TRBD1,.,TRBJ1-1
CAIGDGMNTEAFF,TGTGCCATCGGCGACGGGATGAACACTGAAGCTTTCTTT,TRBV10-3,.,.,TRBJ1-1
CASSLGSGFYNSPLHF,TGTGCCAGCAGCTTAGGGAGCGGATTCTATAATTCACCCCTCCACTTT,TRBV7-9,.,many,TRBJ1-6
CASSPPGSSRSPLHF,TGTGCCAGCAGCCCCCCAGGATCGTCGAGATCACCCCTCCACTTT,TRBV6-5,.,.,TRBJ1-6
CASSYSSTGNYGYTF,TGTGCCAGCAGTTACTCTTCGACAGGGAACTATGGCTACACCTTC,TRBV6-6,TRBD1,.,TRBJ1-2
CASSHRTGDLSGELFF,TGCGCCAGCAGCCACAGGACAGGGGATCTGTCTGGGGAGCTGTTTTTT,TRBV4-1,TRBD1,many,TRBJ2-2
CASSRAAGASGNTIYF,TGTGCCAGCAGCCGCGCCGCAGGCGCCTCTGGAAACACCATATATTTT,TRBV14,.,.,TRBJ1-3
CASSSTGTGESPLHF,TGTGCCAGCAGCTCGACCGGGACAGGGGAATCACCCCTCCACTTT,TRBV5-6,TRBD1,.,TRBJ1-6
CASTLGQGVYEQYF,TGCGCCAGCACCCTGGGACAGGGGGTCTACGAGCAGTACTTC,TRBV5-1,TRBD1,many,TRBJ2-7
CASSPLSLGEGYGYTF,TGTGCCAGCAGCCCCCTCTCCTTGGGAGAAGGCTATGGCTACACCTTC,TRBV3-1/TRBV3-2,.,.,TRBJ1-2